The 2 T cell receptor beta chains given below trace back to one sample, sequenced in a study of memory CD4+ T cells and cytomegalovirus serostatus (dated by TCRdb to between 2019 and 2020). Library method: the immunoSEQ multiplex PCR assay. This is the immuneACCESS table as TCRdb keeps it, with only in-frame sequences that have V and J called. A part of the clones is gone; compared with another copy, unresolved V genes explain less than half, and the rest is unexplained. The sample includes about 75,000 clones, with about 78% observed a single time. Roughly 2.6% of the sample goes to the ten largest clones. A FACSAria II was used to sort memory CD4+ T cells, defined as single viable CD3+CD4+CD8-CD45RO+ cells. The sample comprised memory CD4+ T cells from blood. The receptors derive from an adult in good health and CMV-seropositive.

This chain links TRBV28 with TRBJ1-4; D is ambiguous. CDR3 length equals 14 residues. Per the germline V gene, CDR1 is MDHEN and CDR2 is SYDVKM. The V and J ends lost 2 bases and 5 bases respectively, with 9 bases between them. The CDR3 nucleotides are TGTGCCAGCAGTTTAAGGCAGACCAATGAAAAACTGTTTTTT. As protein: CASSLRQTNEKLFF. Full variable domain (outside the CDR3, taken from reference TRBV28 and TRBJ1-4): DVKVTQSSRYLVKRTGEKVFLECVQDMDHENMFWYRQDPGLGLRLIYFSYDVKMKEKGDIPEGYSVSREKKERFSLILESASTNQTSMYLCASSLRQTNEKLFFGSGTQLSVL.

The chain carries TRBV5-1 and TRBJ1-4; 7 nucleotides align to TRBD1. The trim removed 7 bases at V and 0 bases at J, leaving 3 bases unmatched. The germline gives CDR1 SGHRS, CDR2 YFSETQ. This CDR3 has 14 residues. This CDR3 is CASQGDATNEKLFF. In DNA, the CDR3 is TGCGCCAGCCAGGGGGACGCAACTAATGAAAAACTGTTTTTT.